The clone carrying this T cell receptor beta chain showed up just a few times. Its specificity is unknown. Trimming took 8 bases from V and 1 from J; bases not matched to a gene: 3. CDR3 length: 13 amino acids. Germline CDR1 SEHNR, CDR2 FQNEAQ (reference sequence). This specimen comes from a study of CD8 T cells in ankylosing spondylitis. Library preparation for TCR beta used quantitative 5'-RACE with molecular barcodes. TCRdb itself ran the 5' RACE reads through MiXCR, one entry per CDR3 protein. The repertoire has about 500,000 distinct CDR3 sequences, 12% of them found once; the top ten carry almost 7%. Study-level points and caveats: Earlier reports found some motif variants in synovial fluid and blood in reactive arthritis. Disease-linked clones were found to be CD8+ and relatively rare in peripheral blood. There was a TCR beta motif, made of several highly homologous variants, that appeared characteristic of ankylosing spondylitis blood.

The receptor comes from a male donor with ankylosing spondylitis. The rearrangement uses TRBV7-9 and TRBJ1-2, with 8 bases fitting TRBD1. The sequencing sample was made of blood, either unsorted or a sorted T cell fraction (not recorded which). The CDR3 DNA is TGTGCCAGCGGACAGGGATTTAACTATGGCTACACCTTC. Residues: CASGQGFNYGYTF.